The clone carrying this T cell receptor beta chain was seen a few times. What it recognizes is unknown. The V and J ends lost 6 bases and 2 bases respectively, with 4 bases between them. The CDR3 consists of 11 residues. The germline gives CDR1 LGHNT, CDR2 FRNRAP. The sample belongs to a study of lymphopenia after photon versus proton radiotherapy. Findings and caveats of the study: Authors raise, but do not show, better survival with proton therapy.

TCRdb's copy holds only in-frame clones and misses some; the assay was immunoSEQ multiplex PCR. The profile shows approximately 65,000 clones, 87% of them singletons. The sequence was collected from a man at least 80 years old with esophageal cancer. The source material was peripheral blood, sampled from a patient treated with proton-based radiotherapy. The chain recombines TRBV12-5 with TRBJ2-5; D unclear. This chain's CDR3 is CASGRQETQYF. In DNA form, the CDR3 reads TGTGCTAGTGGCCGTCAAGAGACCCAGTACTTC.